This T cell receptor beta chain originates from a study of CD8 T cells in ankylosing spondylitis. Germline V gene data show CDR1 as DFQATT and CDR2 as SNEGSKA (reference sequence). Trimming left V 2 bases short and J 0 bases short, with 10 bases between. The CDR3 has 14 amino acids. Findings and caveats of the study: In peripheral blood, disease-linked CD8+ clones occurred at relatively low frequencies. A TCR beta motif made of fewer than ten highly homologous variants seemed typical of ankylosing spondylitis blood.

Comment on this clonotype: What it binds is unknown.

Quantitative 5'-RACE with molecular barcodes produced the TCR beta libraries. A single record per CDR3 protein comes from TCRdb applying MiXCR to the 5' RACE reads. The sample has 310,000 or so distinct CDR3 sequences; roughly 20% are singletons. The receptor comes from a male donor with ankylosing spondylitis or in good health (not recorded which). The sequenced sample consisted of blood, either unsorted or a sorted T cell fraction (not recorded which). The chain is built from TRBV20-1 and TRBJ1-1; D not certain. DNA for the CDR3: TGCAGTGCTAGATCCCGGACGGTGAACACTGAAGCTTTCTTT. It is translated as CSARSRTVNTEAFF.